This TCR beta chain was obtained from a study of blood T cell repertoires in COVID-19. Study-level information: Whether acute or convalescent, the COVID-19 samples came from the United States, Italy and Spain. From T cells, B-cell-depleted T cells, or PBMCs came the material, which was cDNA or gDNA.

Germline V lookup: CDR1 MNHEY, CDR2 SVGAGI. CDR3 length: 13 amino acids. V was shortened by 5 bases and J by 0 bases, with 5 bases between the two germline ends. As originally analysed: Amplification from reference gene primers served as the basis for estimated nucleated cell counts. The data were produced by immunoSEQ multiplex PCR, yet TCRdb's version contains in-frame clones alone and is incomplete. V and J calls plus clone size are reproduced from that table; the DNA served to infer D and trimming. In the table there are some 100,000 clones, 70% to 90% of which are singletons. This clonotype was sampled from a woman in her 70s with acute or convalescent COVID-19. This chain uses TRBV6-5 with TRBJ1-3, with D unresolved. The sequenced material came from peripheral blood. CDR3 protein: CASSPRSGNTIYF. CDR3 nucleotides: TGTGCCAGCAGTCCCCGCTCTGGAAACACCATATATTTT.